The 20 T cell receptor beta chains in this list originate from one sample, sequenced in a study of blood T cell repertoires in COVID-19. This table comes from immunoSEQ multiplex PCR, and its TCRdb copy is limited to in-frame clones, with some not included. Found here are more than 250,000 clones, around 86% of them singletons; the top ten hold about 1.7%. The sequenced material came from peripheral blood. These receptors all stem from a woman in her fifties or sixties with acute or convalescent COVID-19.

The rearrangement links TRBV7-3 to TRBJ2-5, with D perhaps matching TRBD2 (5 bases). CDR3 length: 13 residues. Germline lookup yields CDR1 SGHTA and CDR2 FQGTGA. V lost 4 bases to trimming and J lost 4 bases, with 10 bases between them. DNA of the CDR3: TGTGCCAGCAGCTCCCAGCGGACAGAGACCCAGTACTTC. Protein: CASSSQRTETQYF.

The gene calls are TRBV5-1 and TRBJ2-5, with 7 positions matching TRBD1. Per the germline V gene, CDR1 is SGHRS and CDR2 is YFSETQ. With V trimmed by 1 base and J by 2 bases, 5 bases remained unmatched. This CDR3 spans 15 amino acids. The DNA for the CDR3 is TGCGCCAGCAGCTTGAGGGACAGCCCTCAAGAGACCCAGTACTTC. Translating gives CASSLRDSPQETQYF. The full variable domain, in which reference TRBV5-1 and TRBJ2-5 provide the parts outside the CDR3, is KAGVTQTPRYLIKTRGQQVTLSCSPISGHRSVSWYQQTPGQGLQFLFEYFSETQRNKGNFPGRFSGRQFSNSRSEMNVSTLELGDSALYLCASSLRDSPQETQYFGPGTRLLVL.

The V and J genes are TRBV7-9 and TRBJ1-6; the D is unclear. Germline CDR1 reads SEHNR; CDR2 reads FQNEAQ (reference sequence). V was pared by 3 bases and J by 6 bases, with 15 bases between. The CDR3 loop spans 16 amino acids. The CDR3 DNA reads as TGTGCCAGCAGCTTGATGGCGGCCAGTCCTAATTCACCCCTCCACTTT. Its translation is CASSLMAASPNSPLHF.

This clone was seen a single time. The chain is built from TRBV7-2 and TRBJ1-4; no firm D call. Between the trimmed V and J ends, which lost 2 bases and 16 bases, there was a span of 17 bases. CDR1 is SGHTA, CDR2 FQGNSA, per germline. CDR3 length equals 13 residues. The CDR3 nucleotides read TGTGCCAGCAGCTTATCCCCCGGGGATAATCAGTTTTTT. It specifies CASSLSPGDNQFF.

The CDR3 reads CASSDLNQPQHF. In DNA, the CDR3 is TGTGCCAGTAGCGACTTAAATCAGCCCCAGCATTTT. The chain couples TRBV19 to TRBJ1-5, with D hard to call. Germline assignment: CDR1 LNHDA and CDR2 SQIVND (reference sequence). The CDR3 loop spans 12 amino acids. V was shortened by 6 bases and J by 4 bases, with 7 bases between the two germline ends.

This rearrangement joins TRBV27 to TRBJ2-1; maybe TRBD1 (7 bases). CDR3 length: 16 residues. V lost 6 bases, J lost 0 bases, and 15 bases lay in between. CDR1 is MNHEY and CDR2 is SMNVEV in the germline V gene (reference sequence). This CDR3 reads CASSLEGQSSYNEQFF. DNA for the CDR3: TGTGCCAGCAGCCTGGAGGGACAGAGCTCCTACAATGAGCAGTTCTTC.

The V call is TRBV6-5, the J call TRBJ2-7, with 9 bases fitting TRBD1. Per germline, CDR1 MNHEY and CDR2 SVGAGI. The CDR3 totals 11 residues. The trim removed 6 bases at V and 9 bases at J, leaving 3 bases unmatched. For the CDR3, the DNA is TGTGCCAGCAGACAGGGACAGGGGCAGTACTTC. This codes for CASRQGQGQYF.

This clone was seen more than once but under ten times. The gene calls are TRBV27 and TRBJ2-1, with 8 bases identical to TRBD2. V shed 5 bases, J shed 4 bases, and the junction held 4 bases outside the gene matches. The germline gives CDR1 MNHEY, CDR2 SMNVEV (reference sequence). There are 14 residues in the CDR3. The CDR3 sequence: CASSSGRVYNEQFF. DNA of the CDR3: TGTGCCAGCAGTAGCGGGAGAGTTTACAATGAGCAGTTCTTC.

The gene calls are TRBV28 and TRBJ2-7; 11 positions agree with TRBD1. The CDR3 is 14 amino acids. Looked up from germline, CDR1 is MDHEN and CDR2 is SYDVKM. The V and J ends lost 11 bases and 7 bases, in that order; junction bases with no gene match: 13. CDR3 sequence reads: CAGILDRGQREQYF. The CDR3, as DNA: TGTGCCGGGATTTTGGACAGGGGGCAGCGGGAGCAGTACTTC.

The V and J genes are TRBV28 and TRBJ2-2; TRBD1 aligns across 11 bases. Germline V CDR1 and CDR2: MDHEN, SYDVKM. The CDR3 sequence is 16 residues long. The V and J ends lost 4 bases and 6 bases, in that order; junction bases with no gene match: 7. CDR3 sequence: CASSSWAGQGAGELFF. For the CDR3, the DNA is TGTGCCAGCAGTTCATGGGCGGGACAGGGGGCCGGGGAGCTGTTTTTT.

This clone came up a few times. The V and J genes are TRBV5-1 and TRBJ2-7; D gene unclear. The CDR3 spans 12 residues. From germline, CDR1 is SGHRS and CDR2 YFSETQ. The ends were cut back, 3 bases at V and 3 bases at J, with 7 bases in the middle. The CDR3 here is CASSSTVYEQYF. The CDR3 DNA reads as TGCGCCAGCAGCTCCACAGTCTACGAGCAGTACTTC.

This clone was seen only a few times. The rearrangement joins TRBV7-6 to TRBJ2-3, with 7 bases aligning to TRBD2. Losses at the gene ends were 2 bases for V and 1 base for J; bases not matched to a gene: 6. CDR1 and CDR2 from the germline V gene are SGHVS and FNYEAQ. This CDR3 comprises 16 residues. The CDR3 spells CASSLSAGVGTDTQYF. DNA for the CDR3: TGTGCCAGCAGCTTAAGTGCGGGAGTGGGCACAGATACGCAGTATTTT.

The gene calls are TRBV7-2 and TRBJ2-7; 7 nucleotides line up with TRBD1. J lost 4 bases, V lost 0 bases, and 6 bases had no gene match. CDR1 and CDR2 from the germline V gene are SGHTA and FQGNSA. The CDR3 sequence is 15 residues long. The CDR3 spells CASSLAGTDTYEQYF. As DNA, the CDR3 is TGTGCCAGCAGCTTAGCCGGGACAGACACGTACGAGCAGTACTTC.

The gene calls are TRBV7-9 and TRBJ2-7; TRBD2 matches at 10 bases. Germline V gives CDR1 SEHNR, CDR2 FQNEAQ (reference sequence). Losses at the gene ends were 2 bases for V and 11 bases for J; bases not matched to a gene: 9. This CDR3 is 14 amino acids long. The CDR3 nucleotides are TGTGCCAGCAGCTTACTAGCGGGAGACTCCCCAAAGTACTTC. Its protein product is CASSLLAGDSPKYF.

The gene calls are TRBV19 and TRBJ1-5, with D maybe TRBD1 (6 bases). There are 15 residues in the CDR3. Germline V gene sequence: CDR1 LNHDA, CDR2 SQIVND (reference sequence). Trimming removed 5 bases at V and 0 bases at J, with 11 bases between. The CDR3 protein is CASSFRTDSNQPQHF. The CDR3 DNA follows: TGTGCCAGTAGTTTCCGGACAGATAGCAATCAGCCCCAGCATTTT. The full variable domain, completed using reference TRBV19 and TRBJ1-5, is DGGITQSPKYLFRKEGQNVTLSCEQNLNHDAMYWYRQDPGQGLRLIYYSQIVNDFQKGDIAEGYSVSREKKESFPLTVTSAQKNPTAFYLCASSFRTDSNQPQHFGDGTRLSIL.

The J gene is TRBJ2-7, the V gene TRBV5-1, with TRBD2 matching 11 bases. The ends lost 0 bases at V and 3 bases at J; junction bases unmatched: 8. This CDR3 comprises 17 residues. Germline V gene lookup returns CDR1 SGHRS and CDR2 YFSETQ. The CDR3: CASSLGGGLAGGYEQYF. The CDR3 DNA follows: TGCGCCAGCAGCTTGGGGGGTGGGCTAGCGGGAGGCTACGAGCAGTACTTC.

This clone was counted a few times. The chain couples TRBV5-1 to TRBJ1-3, with D maybe TRBD1 (5 bases). Per the germline V gene, CDR1 is SGHRS and CDR2 is YFSETQ. Deletions cut 3 bases from V and 2 bases from J, with 9 bases between. This CDR3 has 14 residues. This chain's CDR3 is CASSSQGTGNTIYF. The CDR3 region has the DNA TGCGCCAGCAGCTCGCAGGGAACTGGAAACACCATATATTTT.

This chain joins TRBV5-1 and TRBJ1-1; D is unclear. Germline CDR1 is SGHRS and CDR2 is YFSETQ. The CDR3 has 14 residues. Trimming took 4 bases from V and 4 from J, leaving 14 bases between them. The CDR3 reads CASSSEVVGTEAFF. CDR3 in DNA: TGCGCCAGCAGCAGCGAGGTCGTGGGCACTGAAGCTTTCTTT.

The chain couples TRBV28 to TRBJ2-4; the D gene is possibly TRBD1 (6 bases). Trimming removed 5 bases from V and 15 bases from J, with 20 bases in between. The CDR3 is 13 residues long. Germline V lookup: CDR1 MDHEN, CDR2 SYDVKM. In DNA form, the CDR3 reads TGTGCCAGCAGTCCCCGGGACACATACTTACTGTACTTC. Its translation is CASSPRDTYLLYF.

The V call is TRBV12-3 or TRBV12-4, the J call TRBJ2-3; D not resolved. CDR3 length: 12 residues. Trimming shortened V by 1 base and J by 5 bases, and 4 bases separated the two germline ends. In DNA form, the CDR3 reads TGTGCCAGCAGTTTAGTGAGAGATACGCAGTATTTT. It yields the protein CASSLVRDTQYF.